Below, 24 T cell receptor beta chains from the same sample are listed, as sequenced in a study of T-cell memory formation after mild COVID-19. Each CDR3 protein is one row after TCRdb ran MiXCR on the 5' RACE reads. The sample has a few hundred thousand distinct CDR3 sequences, around a fifth seen once; the top ten hold roughly a fifth. Sequenced sample: PBMCs or a T cell subset sorted from them (not recorded which). These receptors were collected from a man aged 18-30 years who had mild COVID-19 (a few samples of this study predate the infection). Cell type and time point are not known.

The chain joins TRBV5-1 to TRBJ1-4, with 8 nucleotides matching TRBD1. The ends lost 3 bases at V and 5 bases at J; junction bases unmatched: 6. The CDR3 runs 15 residues. In germline, CDR1 is SGHRS, CDR2 YFSETQ. CDR3 sequence reads: CASSSGQARNEKLFF. In DNA, the CDR3 is TGCGCCAGCAGCTCGGGACAGGCCCGCAATGAAAAACTGTTTTTT. Full variable domain (missing parts from reference TRBV5-1 and TRBJ1-4): KAGVTQTPRYLIKTRGQQVTLSCSPISGHRSVSWYQQTPGQGLQFLFEYFSETQRNKGNFPGRFSGRQFSNSRSEMNVSTLELGDSALYLCASSSGQARNEKLFFGSGTQLSVL.

This clonotype was observed many times. The J gene is TRBJ2-5, the V gene TRBV3-1; 11 bases line up with TRBD1. Looked up from germline, CDR1 is LGHDT and CDR2 is YNNKEL (reference sequence). Trimming cost V 4 bases and J 5 bases; bases outside gene matches: 9. The CDR3 totals 16 residues. CDR3 amino acids: CASSLGRDRGSETQYF. CDR3 in DNA: TGTGCCAGCAGCCTAGGAAGGGACAGGGGGTCGGAGACCCAGTACTTC.

This chain links TRBV7-7 with TRBJ2-1; TRBD2 agrees at 12 bases. Germline CDR1 and CDR2: SSHAT and FNYEAQ (reference sequence). The CDR3 has 15 amino acids. V lost 6 bases to trimming and J lost 6 bases; unmatched junction nucleotides: 6. CDR3 DNA: TGTGCCAGCAGTGCACTAGCGGGGGGTCTCAATGAGCAGTTCTTC. Protein sequence: CASSALAGGLNEQFF.

This clonotype was counted a few times. CDR3 bases: TGTGCCATCAGTGAGACAGGGGCTGGTCAGCCCCAGCATTTT. Encoded protein: CAISETGAGQPQHF. V is TRBV10-3 and J is TRBJ1-5, with 7 bases identical to TRBD1. The CDR3 sequence is 14 residues long. V was pared by 2 bases and J by 6 bases, with 4 bases of the junction left unmatched. Germline CDR1 is ENHRY and CDR2 is SYGVKD.

This clonotype turned up a few times. Here the CDR3 DNA reads TGTGCCAGTAGTATAAAGCTTCTACAAGAGACCCAGTACTTC. This codes for CASSIKLLQETQYF. The chain uses TRBV19 and TRBJ2-5, with no clear D. The CDR3 has 14 residues. V was shortened by 2 bases and J by 2 bases, with 9 bases between the two germline ends. The germline V gene has CDR1 LNHDA and CDR2 SQIVND (reference sequence).

This clonotype was detected ten times or more. The chain has TRBV29-1 and TRBJ2-3; TRBD1 aligns across 9 bases. Trimming removed 3 bases from V and 5 bases from J; junction bases left unmatched: 9. CDR3 length: 15 residues. CDR1 is SQVTM and CDR2 is ANQGSEA in the germline V gene. The DNA for the CDR3 is TGCAGCGTTGATGCGGACAGGGGAAGTGAAGATACGCAGTATTTT. It is translated as CSVDADRGSEDTQYF.

This clonotype has a handful of counts. This chain joins TRBV12-3 or TRBV12-4 and TRBJ2-1; 7 bases are a match to TRBD2. Trimming took 5 bases from V and 0 from J; bases not matched to a gene: 4. The CDR3 length is 15 residues. The CDR3 sequence: CASSGRVSSYNEQFF. In DNA form, the CDR3 reads TGTGCCAGCAGTGGGAGGGTCAGCTCCTACAATGAGCAGTTCTTC.

The rearrangement uses TRBV4-1 and TRBJ2-7; D unclear. This CDR3 spans 13 amino acids. Trimming took off 3 bases at V and 3 bases at J, with 9 bases between the two ends. Per the germline V gene, CDR1 is MGHRA and CDR2 is YSYEKL. CDR3 in amino acids: CASSHTLGYEQYV. In DNA, the CDR3 is TGCGCCAGCAGCCATACTCTTGGCTACGAGCAGTACGTC.

This clonotype was picked up many times. The chain recombines TRBV5-1 with TRBJ1-4, with TRBD1 matching 7 bases. With V trimmed by 5 bases and J by 5 bases, 6 bases remained unmatched. Germline V gene sequence: CDR1 SGHRS, CDR2 YFSETQ. The CDR3 length is 14 residues. The CDR3 sequence is CASRPGQLNEKLFF. The CDR3, as DNA: TGCGCCAGCAGACCGGGACAGTTAAATGAAAAACTGTTTTTT.

There are a few counts of this clonotype. The chain joins TRBV28 to TRBJ2-3; 7 bases are a match to TRBD1. Trimming took 5 bases from V and 4 from J; bases not matched to a gene: 27. Germline lookup yields CDR1 MDHEN and CDR2 SYDVKM. CDR3 size: 21 residues. The DNA for the CDR3 is TGTGCCAGCAGTCCACCTCCGGAGACAGGGCCCCAGGCGCACACTGCAGATACGCAGTATTTT. Translating gives CASSPPPETGPQAHTADTQYF.

This chain joins TRBV12-3 or TRBV12-4 and TRBJ1-4; TRBD1 might be the D (5 bases). Trimming removed 7 bases from V and 10 bases from J, with 13 bases in between. The CDR3 covers 12 residues. DNA for the CDR3: TGTGCCAGCAACCTAGGGGCAGGAAAACTGTTTTTT. It specifies CASNLGAGKLFF.

The chain carries TRBV7-8 and TRBJ2-3; tentatively, D is TRBD2 (6 bases). The CDR3 extends over 17 amino acids. V was cut by 7 bases and J by 5 bases, with 25 bases left in between. CDR1 and CDR2 (germline): SGHVS, FQNEAQ. The CDR3 nucleotides read TGTGCCAGCAACCCCCGTGCCCCCCGGCGGGGTATAGATACGCAGTATTTT. The encoded protein is CASNPRAPRRGIDTQYF.

CDR3 region: CASSSPTRYGYTF. As DNA, the CDR3 is TGTGCCAGCAGCTCCCCCACTAGATATGGCTACACCTTC. J is TRBJ1-2 and V is TRBV7-2; D is unclear. V was shortened by 4 bases and J by 5 bases, with 11 bases between the two germline ends. The CDR3 has 13 residues. CDR1 is SGHTA and CDR2 is FQGNSA in the germline V gene.

The V and J genes are TRBV29-1 and TRBJ2-3, with TRBD2 identical over 8 bases. Per the germline V gene, CDR1 is SQVTM and CDR2 is ANQGSEA. V lost 6 bases and J lost 3; bases outside the gene matches: 8. This CDR3 spans 14 amino acids. The CDR3: CSVVPGLETDTQYF. The DNA of the CDR3 is TGCAGCGTAGTACCGGGACTAGAGACAGATACGCAGTATTTT.

The V and J genes are TRBV9 and TRBJ2-3; unclear D gene. The CDR3 is made up of 15 amino acids. Trimming stripped 2 bases from V and 6 bases from J, with 16 bases between. Germline-derived CDR1 and CDR2 are SGDLS and YYNGEE. The CDR3 protein is CASSVDPGARDTQYF. CDR3 in DNA: TGTGCCAGCAGCGTGGACCCAGGTGCCCGCGATACGCAGTATTTT.

This clonotype has a count of ten or more. The rearrangement uses TRBV5-1 and TRBJ2-3; D remains unclear. This CDR3 is built from 12 residues. Between the trimmed V and J ends, which lost 2 bases and 2 bases, there was a span of 3 bases. CDR1 and CDR2 from the germline V gene are SGHRS and YFSETQ. In DNA, the CDR3 is TGCGCCAGCAGCTTCAACACAGATACGCAGTATTTT. Protein: CASSFNTDTQYF.

The V gene is TRBV4-1, the J gene TRBJ1-1, with D maybe TRBD1 (5 bases). CDR3 size: 15 residues. Between the trimmed V and J ends, which lost 5 bases and 1 base, there was a span of 14 bases. From germline, CDR1 is MGHRA and CDR2 YSYEKL. The CDR3 sequence: CASSDFGHPNTEAFF. The CDR3, as DNA: TGCGCCAGCAGCGATTTTGGACACCCGAACACTGAAGCTTTCTTT.

This clonotype was counted many times. This chain connects TRBV4-3 to TRBJ2-2; D uncertain. The CDR3 length is 15 residues. The germline V gene encodes CDR1 LGHNA and CDR2 YSLEER. Trimming stripped 3 bases from V and 0 bases from J, with 8 bases between. CDR3 residues: CASSQVSTNTGELFF. CDR3 bases: TGCGCCAGCAGCCAGGTGTCCACGAACACCGGGGAGCTGTTTTTT.

This sequence joins TRBV24-1 and TRBJ2-3; 7 nucleotides match TRBD1. Germline V gene sequence: CDR1 KGHDR, CDR2 SFDVKD. Trimming removed 4 bases from V and 0 bases from J; junction bases left unmatched: 3. This CDR3 contains 15 residues. CDR3 loop: CATSEEQGSTDTQYF. CDR3 coding DNA: TGTGCCACCAGTGAAGAACAGGGGAGCACAGATACGCAGTATTTT.

This clonotype was observed a handful of times. V usage is TRBV5-1 and J usage is TRBJ1-3; a weak D match, TRBD1 (5 bases). Germline values: CDR1 SGHRS, CDR2 YFSETQ. This CDR3 contains 17 residues. Trimming cost V 3 bases and J 0 bases, with 16 bases left between them. The CDR3 DNA reads TGCGCCAGCAGCTGGGGGGGTAGACCTGACTCTGGAAACACCATATATTTT. This translates into CASSWGGRPDSGNTIYF.

CDR3 bases: TGTGCCAGCAGCTTGTCAGCGGGGCCCGGGGAGCTGTTTTTT. Protein: CASSLSAGPGELFF. The rearrangement uses TRBV5-5 and TRBJ2-2; 7 nucleotides align to TRBD2. Germline assignment: CDR1 SGHKS and CDR2 YYEKEE (reference sequence). V shed 1 base, J shed 6 bases, and the junction held 3 bases outside the gene matches. The length of the CDR3 is 14 residues.

In its sample, this clonotype was seen many times. V is TRBV12-3 or TRBV12-4 and J is TRBJ1-5; D remains ambiguous. This CDR3 comprises 12 residues. The V gene lost 6 bases and the J gene lost 4 bases, with 7 bases spanning the gap. In DNA form, the CDR3 reads TGTGCCAGCAGCGCGGGAAATCAGCCCCAGCATTTT. Protein sequence: CASSAGNQPQHF.

The rearrangement uses TRBV12-3 or TRBV12-4 and TRBJ1-1, with 7 bases identical to TRBD1. The CDR3 spans 14 residues. J lost 3 bases, V lost 2 bases, and 3 bases had no gene match. The CDR3, as DNA: TGTGCCAGCAGTTTAAGCAGGGGGTACACTGAAGCTTTCTTT. Translated: CASSLSRGYTEAFF.

This clonotype was recorded a few times. This chain connects TRBV7-9 to TRBJ2-1; TRBD1 agrees at 9 bases. Looked up from germline, CDR1 is SEHNR and CDR2 is FQNEAQ (reference sequence). Trimming at V came to 4 bases and at J to 5 bases, leaving 3 bases not matched to a gene. The CDR3 consists of 14 residues. The CDR3 protein is CASSYWTGDNEQFF. CDR3 bases: TGTGCCAGCAGCTACTGGACAGGGGACAATGAGCAGTTCTTC.